The source of this T cell receptor (beta chain) is a study of T-cell reconstitution after alpha-beta-depleted transplantation in children. Overall study results and limits: Several hundred expanded graft clones reportedly supplied alpha-beta T cells about two months after transplant. Some patients' high day-60 TCRbeta diversity was attributed to recipient cells surviving conditioning.

The length of the CDR3 is 16 residues. Germline loops: CDR1 MDHEN, CDR2 SYDVKM. Deletions cut 5 bases from V and 4 bases from J, with 18 bases between. Researchers prepared the TCRbeta library using unique molecular identifiers, the study reports. A single record per CDR3 protein comes from TCRdb applying MiXCR to the PCR reads. This sample carries 200,000 or so distinct CDR3 sequences, just under 6.5% of them seen once, and the ten largest clones take under 5%. This clonotype was counted ten times or more. Antigen unknown. Specimen: PBMCs, collected before TCRalphabeta/CD19-depleted stem cell transplant. The rearrangement links TRBV28 to TRBJ2-1; D remains ambiguous. The origin of this receptor is a girl in the first two years of life with combined immunodeficiency, due to receive a stem cell transplant. The CDR3 spells CASSLGWGTFYNEQFF. The CDR3, as DNA: TGTGCCAGCAGTCTAGGGTGGGGAACTTTTTACAATGAGCAGTTCTTC.